This T cell receptor beta chain was documented in a study of shared clonotypes between healthy human individuals. General observations from the study: Some naive CD4 clonotypes, around 5%, turned up in common across four donors.

To note about this clone: What it recognizes is unknown.

Sorted subsets were amplified in replicate PCRs using 150 to 250 ng DNA, around 30,000 T cell genomes. As handled by the study authors: Quality scores were absent from the junction-only immunoSEQ sequences, so filtering differed. Profiling relied on immunoSEQ multiplex PCR, and the TCRdb table lists in-frame clones only, not all of them. V and J calls and clone size are copied from that table; D and trimming were computed from the DNA. The profile shows 2 million to 2.5 million clones, almost 96% of them singletons. The clonotype comes from a man aged 18-30 years in good health. The sample taken for sequencing was naive CD4+ T cells sorted from blood. Subset denoted: CD45RA+ positively selected.

The CDR3 DNA reads as TGCGCCAGCAGCTTGAATCCTCAGAGCACAGATACGCAGTATTTT. As protein: CASSLNPQSTDTQYF. The chain employs TRBV5-1 and TRBJ2-3; D gene unclear. The CDR3 length is 15 residues. The V gene lost 1 base and the J gene lost 0 bases, with 9 bases spanning the gap. The germline V gene encodes CDR1 SGHRS and CDR2 YFSETQ. Combining the CDR3 with reference TRBV5-1 and TRBJ2-3 gives the whole variable domain KAGVTQTPRYLIKTRGQQVTLSCSPISGHRSVSWYQQTPGQGLQFLFEYFSETQRNKGNFPGRFSGRQFSNSRSEMNVSTLELGDSALYLCASSLNPQSTDTQYFGPGTRLTVL.